This TCR beta chain was captured in a study of PD-1 blockade in classical Hodgkin lymphoma. Findings and limits, study-wide: Patients with a complete response exhibited baseline diversity comparable to newly diagnosed patients. Relapsed/refractory patients reportedly had lower baseline diversity than newly diagnosed patients. The drivers behind the repertoire differences, possibly disease activity or prior therapy, remain undefined. The study found that TCR diversity rose significantly by C4D1 in CD4+ but not CD8+ cells.

Data came from immunoSEQ multiplex PCR; TCRdb stores just in-frame clones and leaves some out. The profile shows some 100,000 clones, roughly 89% of them singletons. Notes on this clone: Its antigen remains unidentified.

Every single patient, without exception, relapsed after autologous stem cell transplantation, and brentuximab vedotin exposure varied. This sequence originates from a human donor with classical Hodgkin lymphoma. The sequences come from peripheral blood mononuclear cells (PBMCs), collected before the second cycle of nivolumab.

CDR3 residues: CASSVDSTYEQYF. The CDR3 DNA reads as TGTGCCAGCAGCGTAGACAGTACCTACGAGCAGTACTTC. V usage is TRBV9 and J usage is TRBJ2-7; D is undetermined. This CDR3 comprises 13 residues. Germline-derived CDR1 and CDR2 are SGDLS and YYNGEE. V lost 0 bases and J 2 bases, leaving 6 bases between the germline ends.